A selection of T cell receptor beta chains follows, all from one sample in a study of T cell changes during pregnancy in multiple sclerosis. Generated by immunoSEQ multiplex PCR, the TCRdb table keeps only in-frame clones and is missing some. The sample includes about 40,000 clones, 80% to 95% of them seen just once. The source material was CD8+ T cells from peripheral blood mononuclear cells, sampled in the first trimester of pregnancy. These receptor sequences come from a female donor with multiple sclerosis, enrolled in a pregnancy study. CDR3s include the opening cysteine and the closing phenylalanine or tryptophan. Where a row states a size, it is once, few, many or the class of an expanded clone; other rows omit it.

CDR3 length	clone size	V gene	J gene	CDR3 protein
18	-	TRBV9	TRBJ1-3	CASSVMPSLTGTGNTIYF
15	-	TRBV23-1	TRBJ1-5	CASSHRAWGNQPQHF
14	-	TRBV5-4	TRBJ1-1	CASSSHRGPTEAFF
16	-	TRBV15	TRBJ1-4	CATSQQGARESEKLFF
15	-	TRBV2	TRBJ1-5	CASTTEAAANQPQHF
14	-	TRBV6-5	TRBJ1-2	CASSRTGGYYGYTF
16	-	TRBV6-1	TRBJ1-2	CASSEVEMSQAYGYTF
13	-	TRBV13	TRBJ1-2	CASSSTGGWGYTF
15	-	TRBV13	TRBJ2-7	CASSSGTGASYEQYF
16	-	TRBV6-1	TRBJ1-2	CASSEFSRTGEIGYTF
15	-	TRBV13	TRBJ2-1	CASSLDSGGAYEQFF
14	-	TRBV6-5	TRBJ1-3	CASSYSGDGNTIYF
16	-	TRBV7-6	TRBJ1-2	CASSPLRGQGAYGYTF
14	-	TRBV19	TRBJ1-1	CASSPGTGNTEAFF
14	-	TRBV2	TRBJ2-3	CASRGRGGTDTQYF
15	-	TRBV15	TRBJ1-4	CATSNDRTGGEKLFF
15	-	TRBV4-1	TRBJ2-7	CASSQERQSAYEQYF
12	-	TRBV19	TRBJ1-2	CASTTGAAGYTF
16	-	TRBV6-1	TRBJ2-7	CASSEAPDYDGYEQYF
14	-	TRBV4-2	TRBJ2-7	CASSQGQGAYEQYF
13	-	TRBV6-5	TRBJ2-7	CASSPIPGGEQYF
14	-	TRBV6-6	TRBJ1-2	CASSNQGVGYGYTF
13	-	TRBV4-1	TRBJ2-7	CASSPGLFYEQYF
17	-	TRBV15	TRBJ2-1	CATSRESGGPGGGEQFF
15	-	TRBV14	TRBJ1-1	CASSRITGMNTEAFF
12	once	TRBV7-9	TRBJ2-7	CASSTRVYEQYF
15	-	TRBV7-3	TRBJ2-1	CASSALAGAYNEQFF
14	-	TRBV7-2	TRBJ1-6	CASSPGQGPSPLHF
12	-	TRBV29-1	TRBJ1-1	CNRDRVNTEAFF
15	few	TRBV4-1	TRBJ1-2	CASSQGFLSGLGYTF
14	-	TRBV6-6	TRBJ2-1	CASSYGTHYNEQFF
13	-	TRBV5-5	TRBJ1-1	CASSLTGNTEAFF
12	-	TRBV13	TRBJ2-3	CASSLSTDTQYF
13	-	TRBV15	TRBJ1-5	CATSRASNQPQHF
12	-	TRBV12-5	TRBJ1-1	CASGLVGVEAFF
12	-	TRBV5-6	TRBJ2-2	CASSFQGWELFF
12	-	TRBV2	TRBJ2-7	CASSETWWEQYF
15	-	TRBV27	TRBJ2-1	CASSLVGSSYNEQFF
16	-	TRBV19	TRBJ1-6	CASTPSPGQGFSPLHF
15	-	TRBV19	TRBJ1-1	CASSLTGGPNTEAFF
14	-	TRBV7-6	TRBJ2-7	CASSSPGQPYEQYF
17	-	TRBV7-9	TRBJ2-3	CASSPSGGSASTDTQYF